This T cell receptor (beta chain) came from a study of Ad26.COV2.S vaccination and SARS-CoV-2 variants. Study-level information: The Ad26.COV2.S arm of the COV1001 trial was where the donor was placed. Once, or twice with 56 days between doses, Ad26.COV2.S was given intramuscularly.

TCRdb keeps only in-frame clones here, not all; method: immunoSEQ multiplex PCR. The sample carries 440,000 or so clones, 80% to 95% recorded once. Treatment described: approximately 18 received Ad26.COV2.S at low or high dose, single or two shots; 5 received placebo; per-sample allocation not given. Specimen acquisition occurred on day 63 following the initial vaccine or placebo injection. Trimming took 1 base from V and 7 from J; bases not matched to a gene: 6. Germline V CDR1 and CDR2: MDHEN, SYDVKM. CDR3 size: 15 residues. The chain recombines TRBV28 with TRBJ1-5, with 8 bases aligning to TRBD1. The sample was peripheral blood, taken in a trial of Ad26.COV2.S vaccine versus placebo. This sequence was found in a person aged 18 to 59 who received the Ad26.COV2.S COVID-19 vaccine or a placebo. The CDR3 nucleotides are TGTGCCAGCAGTTTATTGGGACAGGTCTGGCAGCCCCAGCATTTT. This translates into CASSLLGQVWQPQHF.